This T cell receptor beta chain appears in the sequencing data of a study of T cells in Graves' hyperthyroidism and ophthalmopathy. Whole-study context: Staff took peripheral blood when the initial diagnosis was made, before any treatment began.

This clonotype came up a few times. Its antigen is still unknown. General study findings and limits: Most thyroid clonotypes expanded above 0.001 appeared in blood too.

The study included ophthalmopathy patients with Clinical Activity Score at least 3, NOSPECS grade at least 4 and duration under 3 months. The PBMCs had their origin in roughly 9.4 ml of fresh peripheral blood. Germline loops: CDR1 SGHRS, CDR2 YFSETQ. The CDR3 spans 15 residues. Germline trimming cut 0 bases from V and 7 bases from J; bases unmatched to any gene: 4. Amplification yielded TCR beta CDR3 regions, with RNA transcripts as the source. RT-PCR in the first round (using the HTBI primer set) targeted the TCR CDR3. Each CDR3 protein gets one entry after TCRdb re-called the multiplex PCR reads with MiXCR. This sample has some 570,000 distinct CDR3 sequences; roughly 17% occur once, and the top ten carry around 17%.

The rearrangement joins TRBV5-1 to TRBJ2-4, with TRBD1 matching over 10 bases. The TCR was taken from a woman aged 18-35 years with Graves' ophthalmopathy. Material for sequencing was blood. CDR3 nucleotides: TGCGCCAGCAGCTTGGGGAGACAGGGGGCCAACATTCAGTACTTC. Translating it yields CASSLGRQGANIQYF.